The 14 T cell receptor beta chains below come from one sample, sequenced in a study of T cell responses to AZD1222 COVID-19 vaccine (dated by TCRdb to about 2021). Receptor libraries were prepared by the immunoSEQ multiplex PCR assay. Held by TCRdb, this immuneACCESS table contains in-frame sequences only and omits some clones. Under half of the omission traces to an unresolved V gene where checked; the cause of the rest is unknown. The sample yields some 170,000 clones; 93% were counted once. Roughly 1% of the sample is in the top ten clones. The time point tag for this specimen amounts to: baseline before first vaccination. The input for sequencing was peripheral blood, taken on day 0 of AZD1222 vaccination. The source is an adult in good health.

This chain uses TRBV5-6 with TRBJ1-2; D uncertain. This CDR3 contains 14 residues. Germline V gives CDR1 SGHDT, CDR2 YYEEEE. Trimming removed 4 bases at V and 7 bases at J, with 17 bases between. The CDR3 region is CASSPRALLSGYTF. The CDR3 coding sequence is TGTGCCAGCAGCCCGAGGGCGCTATTGAGTGGCTACACCTTC. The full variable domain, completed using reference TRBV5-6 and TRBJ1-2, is DAGVTQSPTHLIKTRGQQVTLRCSPKSGHDTVSWYQQALGQGPQFIFQYYEEEERQRGNFPDRFSGHQFPNYSSELNVNALLLGDSALYLCASSPRALLSGYTFGSGTRLTVV.

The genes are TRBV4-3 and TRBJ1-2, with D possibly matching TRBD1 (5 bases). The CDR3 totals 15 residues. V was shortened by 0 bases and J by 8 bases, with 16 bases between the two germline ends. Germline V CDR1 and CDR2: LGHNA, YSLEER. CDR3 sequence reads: CASSQDSSGTVGYTF. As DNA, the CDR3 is TGCGCCAGCAGCCAAGATTCTTCAGGGACCGTAGGCTACACCTTC.

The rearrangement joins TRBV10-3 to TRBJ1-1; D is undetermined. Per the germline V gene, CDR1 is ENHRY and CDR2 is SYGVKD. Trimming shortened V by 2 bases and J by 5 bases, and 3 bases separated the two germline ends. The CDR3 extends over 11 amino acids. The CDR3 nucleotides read TGTGCCATCAGTGAGGGGACTGAAGCTTTCTTT. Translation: CAISEGTEAFF.

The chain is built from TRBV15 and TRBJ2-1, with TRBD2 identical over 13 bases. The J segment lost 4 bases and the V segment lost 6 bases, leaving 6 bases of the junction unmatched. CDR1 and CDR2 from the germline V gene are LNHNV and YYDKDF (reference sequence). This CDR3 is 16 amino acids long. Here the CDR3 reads CATRGLAGYPYNEQFF. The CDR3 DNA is TGTGCCACCAGGGGACTAGCGGGGTACCCATACAATGAGCAGTTCTTC. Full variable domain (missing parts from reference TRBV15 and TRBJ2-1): DAMVIQNPRYQVTQFGKPVTLSCSQTLNHNVMYWYQQKSSQAPKLLFHYYDKDFNNEADTPDNFQSRRPNTSFCFLDIRSPGLGDTAMYLCATRGLAGYPYNEQFFGPGTRLTVL.

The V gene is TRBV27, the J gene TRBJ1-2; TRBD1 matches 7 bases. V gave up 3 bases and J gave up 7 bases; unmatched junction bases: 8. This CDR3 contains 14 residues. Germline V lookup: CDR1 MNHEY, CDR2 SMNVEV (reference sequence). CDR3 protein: CASSFLPRQGGYTF. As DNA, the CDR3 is TGTGCCAGCAGTTTCTTACCCCGACAGGGTGGCTACACCTTC.

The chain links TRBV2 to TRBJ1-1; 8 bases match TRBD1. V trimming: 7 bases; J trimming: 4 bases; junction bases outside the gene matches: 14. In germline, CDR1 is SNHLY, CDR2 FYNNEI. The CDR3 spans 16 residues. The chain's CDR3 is CASIKSGGGRSTEAFF. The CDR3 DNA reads TGTGCCAGCATTAAATCAGGGGGCGGGCGAAGCACTGAAGCTTTCTTT.

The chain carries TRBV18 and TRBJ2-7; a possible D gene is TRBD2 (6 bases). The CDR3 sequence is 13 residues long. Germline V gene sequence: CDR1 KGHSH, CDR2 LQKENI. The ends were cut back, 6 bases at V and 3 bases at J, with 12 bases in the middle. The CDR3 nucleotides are TGTGCCAGCTCCCCGACTAGAAACTACGAGCAGTACTTC. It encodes CASSPTRNYEQYF.

The CDR3, as DNA: TGCGCCAGCAGCCAAGAATGGGACAGTAGAAACTATGGCTACACCTTC. Its translation: CASSQEWDSRNYGYTF. V usage is TRBV4-1 and J usage is TRBJ1-2; 7 bases line up with TRBD1. The CDR3 covers 16 residues. Per germline, CDR1 MGHRA and CDR2 YSYEKL. V lost 0 bases, J lost 2 bases, and 6 bases stayed unmatched.

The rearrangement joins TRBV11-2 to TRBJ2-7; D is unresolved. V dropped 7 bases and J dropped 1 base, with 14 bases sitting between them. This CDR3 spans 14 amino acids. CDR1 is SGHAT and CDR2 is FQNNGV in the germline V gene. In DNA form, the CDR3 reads TGTGCCAGCATTACCCAGCTAGAATCCTACGAGCAGTACTTC. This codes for CASITQLESYEQYF.

CDR3 sequence (DNA): TGTGCCTGGAGTGTTGAGGGGATCGGAAACACTGAAGCTTTCTTT. Translated: CAWSVEGIGNTEAFF. J is TRBJ1-1 and V is TRBV30, with D possibly matching TRBD1 (5 bases). Between the trimmed V and J ends, which lost 0 bases and 2 bases, there was a span of 13 bases. The CDR3 has 15 amino acids. Germline loops: CDR1 GTSNPN, CDR2 SVGIG (reference sequence).

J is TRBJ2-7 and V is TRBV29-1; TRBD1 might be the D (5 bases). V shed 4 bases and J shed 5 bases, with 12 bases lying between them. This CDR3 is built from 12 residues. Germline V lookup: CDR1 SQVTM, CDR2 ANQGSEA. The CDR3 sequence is CSVVGRAHEQYF. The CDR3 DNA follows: TGCAGCGTTGTAGGCAGGGCCCACGAGCAGTACTTC.

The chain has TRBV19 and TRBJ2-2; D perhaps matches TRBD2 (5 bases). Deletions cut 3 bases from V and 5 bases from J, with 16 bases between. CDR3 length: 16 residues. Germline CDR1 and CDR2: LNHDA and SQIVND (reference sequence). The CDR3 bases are TGTGCCAGTAGTATCTCTAGCCTGAGAGGTACCGGGGAGCTGTTTTTT. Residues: CASSISSLRGTGELFF.

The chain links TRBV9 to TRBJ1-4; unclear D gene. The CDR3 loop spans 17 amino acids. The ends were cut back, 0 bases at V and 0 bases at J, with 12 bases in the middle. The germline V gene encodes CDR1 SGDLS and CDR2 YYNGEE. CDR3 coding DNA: TGTGCCAGCAGCGTAGGTCGGGTACTTGCAACTAATGAAAAACTGTTTTTT. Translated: CASSVGRVLATNEKLFF. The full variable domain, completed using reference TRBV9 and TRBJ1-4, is DSGVTQTPKHLITATGQRVTLRCSPRSGDLSVYWYQQSLDQGLQFLIQYYNGEERAKGNILERFSAQQFPDLHSELNLSSLELGDSALYFCASSVGRVLATNEKLFFGSGTQLSVL.

The CDR3 nucleotides read TGTGCCAGCAGTCCCAGATTCTCCTATGGCTACACCTTC. Amino acid sequence: CASSPRFSYGYTF. This chain links TRBV6-5 with TRBJ1-2; D call uncertain. V was shortened by 5 bases and J by 4 bases, with 11 bases between the two germline ends. Germline V gives CDR1 MNHEY, CDR2 SVGAGI. The CDR3 consists of 13 residues.